Listed here are 15 T cell receptor beta chains from one sample, sequenced in a study of naive and memory T cell subsets. Two oligonucleotides, mixed equimolar, formed the beta constant-region primer covering TRBC1 and TRBC2. Nested alpha and beta constant-region primers with the SP2 primer drove four PCR rounds on ligated cDNA. TCRdb processed the UMI-ligation and nested PCR reads anew with MiXCR; each CDR3 protein has one entry. The data show approximately 80,000 distinct CDR3 sequences, with about 8.2% seen just once and 1.2% held by the top ten. Input material: naive CD8+ T cells from blood. Every receptor here comes from a human donor in good health.

This chain uses TRBV4-1 with TRBJ2-1; TRBD2 matches at 12 bases. The CDR3 loop spans 16 amino acids. J gave up 7 bases and V 2 bases, and 6 bases lay outside the gene matches. The germline CDR1 and CDR2 sequences are MGHRA and YSYEKL. The DNA of the CDR3 is TGCGCCAGCAGCCAACCGACTAGCGGGAGCAAAAATGAGCAGTTCTTC. Translation gives CASSQPTSGSKNEQFF.

The chain uses TRBV6-2 or TRBV6-3 and TRBJ2-7; the D gene is possibly TRBD2 (5 bases). The CDR3 is made up of 15 amino acids. Germline lookup yields CDR1 MNHEY and CDR2 SVGEGT. The V gene lost 6 bases and the J gene lost 2 bases, with 17 bases spanning the gap. CDR3: CASSPTLRGPYEQYF. DNA of the CDR3: TGTGCCAGCAGCCCGACTCTACGGGGTCCCTACGAGCAGTACTTC.

This clonotype showed up just a few times. The chain combines TRBV12-3 or TRBV12-4 with TRBJ1-1, with D maybe TRBD1 (5 bases). The CDR3 runs 13 residues. V lost 5 bases to trimming and J lost 10 bases, with 17 bases between them. The CDR3 sequence: CASSARDRVGAFF. CDR3 DNA: TGTGCCAGCAGTGCCCGGGACCGCGTAGGAGCTTTCTTT.

The chain is built from TRBV12-3 or TRBV12-4 and TRBJ1-2, with 8 bases lining up with TRBD1. The trim removed 6 bases at V and 3 bases at J, leaving 6 bases unmatched. The CDR3 is 14 residues long. CDR3 residues: CASSTSGGYYGYTF. The CDR3 DNA follows: TGTGCCAGCAGCACCTCAGGGGGCTACTATGGCTACACCTTC.

The rearrangement links TRBV28 to TRBJ2-7; D gene uncertain. V was cut by 4 bases and J by 0 bases, with 10 bases left in between. Germline CDR1 and CDR2: MDHEN and SYDVKM. The CDR3 has 14 residues. CDR3: CASSSTEYSYEQYF. The CDR3 DNA reads TGTGCCAGCAGTTCGACGGAGTACTCCTACGAGCAGTACTTC.

Many counts were recorded for this clonotype. This chain uses TRBV7-6 with TRBJ2-3; TRBD2 aligns across 8 bases. Germline V gene data show CDR1 as SGHVS and CDR2 as FNYEAQ. The CDR3 has 15 residues. V lost 5 bases and J lost 2; bases outside the gene matches: 6. CDR3 sequence reads: CASSLLAVNTDTQYF. In DNA, the CDR3 is TGTGCCAGCAGCCTACTAGCGGTTAACACAGATACGCAGTATTTT.

This clonotype appeared many times. The genes are TRBV20-1 and TRBJ2-3, with 9 bases fitting TRBD2. The ends lost 6 bases at V and 5 bases at J; junction bases unmatched: 15. CDR1 and CDR2 from the germline V gene are DFQATT and SNEGSKA (reference sequence). CDR3 size: 16 residues. CDR3 bases: TGCAGTGCCCCTTCGGGACTAGCCGGGGGGGGAGATACGCAGTATTTT. It encodes CSAPSGLAGGGDTQYF.

This clonotype was found many times. This sequence joins TRBV7-9 and TRBJ2-7; 7 bases match TRBD2. The J segment lost 0 bases and the V segment lost 5 bases, leaving 16 bases of the junction unmatched. Germline V gene lookup returns CDR1 SEHNR and CDR2 FQNEAQ (reference sequence). CDR3 length equals 18 residues. The CDR3 protein is CASSPSSRSGTFSYEQYF. CDR3 nucleotide sequence: TGTGCCAGCAGCCCCTCCTCCAGAAGCGGGACCTTCTCCTACGAGCAGTACTTC.

This chain uses TRBV6-1 with TRBJ2-7; D remains ambiguous. The germline V gene has CDR1 MNHNS and CDR2 SASEGT. V lost 8 bases, J lost 4 bases, and 18 bases lay in between. The CDR3 totals 14 residues. CDR3 nucleotide sequence: TGTGCCAGCCAACACGTGGGTTCTGGGTACGAGCAGTACTTC. Translation gives CASQHVGSGYEQYF.

The rearrangement joins TRBV20-1 to TRBJ2-7, with D unclear. The V and J ends lost 3 bases and 2 bases respectively, with 11 bases between them. Germline loops: CDR1 DFQATT, CDR2 SNEGSKA (reference sequence). CDR3 length: 13 amino acids. The CDR3 DNA is TGCAGTGCTAGGAGGCTGGATGCCTACGAGCAGTACTTC. Its translation is CSARRLDAYEQYF.

The V and J genes are TRBV29-1 and TRBJ2-1; D gene unclear. CDR1 is SQVTM, CDR2 ANQGSEA, per germline. Trimming shortened V by 1 base and J by 9 bases, and 16 bases separated the two germline ends. CDR3 length equals 14 residues. CDR3 region: CSVEVPRSGCEQFF. DNA of the CDR3: TGCAGCGTTGAAGTTCCGAGGTCTGGGTGTGAGCAGTTCTTC.

At least ten counts were recorded for this clonotype. The V call is TRBV6-5, the J call TRBJ2-1, with 10 bases identical to TRBD2. Per germline, CDR1 MNHEY and CDR2 SVGAGI. The length of the CDR3 is 13 residues. J gave up 7 bases and V 6 bases, and 3 bases lay outside the gene matches. As DNA, the CDR3 is TGTGCCAGCAGCACTAGCGGGAAGAATGAGCAGTTCTTC. Protein: CASSTSGKNEQFF.

The chain uses TRBV7-2 and TRBJ2-3; D may be TRBD2 (6 bases). Looked up from germline, CDR1 is SGHTA and CDR2 is FQGNSA. Between the trimmed V and J ends, which lost 2 bases and 4 bases, there was a span of 13 bases. This CDR3 comprises 15 residues. The DNA for the CDR3 is TGTGCCAGCAGCTTACTCGGCAGGGAGGCAGATACGCAGTATTTT. It encodes CASSLLGREADTQYF.

The chain recombines TRBV30 with TRBJ2-5; no firm D call. CDR1 GTSNPN and CDR2 SVGIG come from the germline V gene (reference sequence). V gave up 0 bases and J gave up 4 bases, with 6 bases separating them. The CDR3 consists of 12 residues. CDR3 sequence (DNA): TGTGCCTGGAGTGTAACGGGAGAGACCCAGTACTTC. This codes for CAWSVTGETQYF. The variable domain in full, completed from reference TRBV30 and TRBJ2-5, reads SQTIHQWPATLVQPVGSPLSLECTVEGTSNPNLYWYRQAAGRGLQLLFYSVGIGQISSEVPQNLSASRPQDRQFILSSKKLLLSDSGFYLCAWSVTGETQYFGPGTRLLVL.

This clonotype came up a few times. The chain joins TRBV18 to TRBJ1-2; possible D gene TRBD1, 5 bases. Trimming removed 6 bases from V and 10 bases from J, with 9 bases in between. This CDR3 has 10 amino acids. Germline assignment: CDR1 KGHSH and CDR2 LQKENI. CDR3 in amino acids: CASSGLTYTF. CDR3 in DNA: TGTGCCAGCTCGGGGCTCACCTACACCTTC.